The clone carrying this T cell receptor (beta chain) was detected only a few times. Its target is not known. These data are taken from a study of T cells in Graves' hyperthyroidism and ophthalmopathy. Authors of the study amplified TCR beta CDR3 regions from RNA transcripts. An initial round of RT-PCR targeting the TCR CDR3 relied on the HTBI primer set. MiXCR, applied by TCRdb to the multiplex PCR reads, yields one record per CDR3 protein. The sample contains about 360,000 distinct CDR3 sequences, less than 15% of which appear only once. Findings of the study overall: Blood also showed most of the thyroid clonotypes that were expanded above 0.001.

V lost 3 bases and J 5 bases, leaving 16 bases between the germline ends. CDR1 is LNHDA, CDR2 SQIVND, per germline (reference sequence). This CDR3 spans 15 amino acids. Absence of ophthalmopathy progression within 18 months defined stable Graves' hyperthyroidism. A patient was excluded if there was uncontrolled infection, other autoimmune disease, pregnancy or lactation. The sequencing sample was made of blood. This TCR was recovered from a woman aged 18 to 35 with Graves' hyperthyroidism. The chain uses TRBV19 and TRBJ1-2, with TRBD1 as a possible D gene (5 bases). The CDR3: CASSIRSGGRYGYTF. CDR3 nucleotide sequence: TGTGCCAGTAGTATTCGCAGCGGGGGTCGATATGGCTACACCTTC.